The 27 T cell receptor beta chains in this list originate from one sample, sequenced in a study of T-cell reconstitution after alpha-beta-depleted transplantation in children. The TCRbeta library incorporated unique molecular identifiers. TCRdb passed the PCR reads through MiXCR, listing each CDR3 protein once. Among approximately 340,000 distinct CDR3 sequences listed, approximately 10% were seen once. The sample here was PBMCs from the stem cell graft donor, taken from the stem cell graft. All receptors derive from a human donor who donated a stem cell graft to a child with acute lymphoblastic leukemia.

The CDR3 region is CASSLMVGVGEQFF. The CDR3 DNA is TGTGCCAGCAGCTTAATGGTGGGAGTGGGTGAGCAGTTCTTC. V gene TRBV7-9 combines with J gene TRBJ2-1; D possibly corresponds to TRBD2 (5 bases). CDR3 size: 14 residues. Trimming cost V 2 bases and J 9 bases, with 14 bases left between them. The germline gives CDR1 SEHNR, CDR2 FQNEAQ (reference sequence). The full variable domain, rest sourced from reference TRBV7-9 and TRBJ2-1, is DTGVSQNPRHKITKRGQNVTFRCDPISEHNRLYWYRQTLGQGPEFLTYFQNEAQLEKSRLLSDRFSAERPKGSFSTLEIQRTEQGDSAMYLCASSLMVGVGEQFFGPGTRLTVL.

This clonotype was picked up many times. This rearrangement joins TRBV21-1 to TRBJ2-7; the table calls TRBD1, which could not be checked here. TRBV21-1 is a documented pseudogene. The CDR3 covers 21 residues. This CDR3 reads CASSPPSGQLKKPPSYYEQYF. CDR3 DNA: TGTGCCAGCAGTCCCCCTTCAGGACAGCTGAAAAAACCCCCCTCCTACTACGAGCAGTACTTC.

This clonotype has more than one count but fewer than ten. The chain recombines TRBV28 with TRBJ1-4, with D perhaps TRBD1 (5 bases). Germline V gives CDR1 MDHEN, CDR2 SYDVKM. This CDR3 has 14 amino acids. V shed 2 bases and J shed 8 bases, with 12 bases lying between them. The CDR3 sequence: CASSLDSFKEKLFF. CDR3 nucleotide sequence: TGTGCCAGCAGTTTAGACAGCTTTAAGGAAAAACTGTTTTTT.

The CDR3 DNA reads as TGTGCCAGCAGCTTCGGGACCGGCGGGGAGCAGTACTTC. It encodes CASSFGTGGEQYF. The chain couples TRBV7-8 to TRBJ2-7; D is possibly TRBD1 or TRBD2 (5 bases each). Germline V gives CDR1 SGHVS, CDR2 FQNEAQ. V dropped 3 bases and J dropped 7 bases, with 13 bases sitting between them. The CDR3 runs to 13 residues.

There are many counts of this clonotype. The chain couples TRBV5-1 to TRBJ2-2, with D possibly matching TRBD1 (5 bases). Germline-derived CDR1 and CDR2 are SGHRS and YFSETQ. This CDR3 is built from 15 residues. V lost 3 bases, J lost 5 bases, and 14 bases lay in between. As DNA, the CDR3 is TGCGCCAGCAGCTCCTCGACAGTTAGAACCGGGGAGCTGTTTTTT. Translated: CASSSSTVRTGELFF.

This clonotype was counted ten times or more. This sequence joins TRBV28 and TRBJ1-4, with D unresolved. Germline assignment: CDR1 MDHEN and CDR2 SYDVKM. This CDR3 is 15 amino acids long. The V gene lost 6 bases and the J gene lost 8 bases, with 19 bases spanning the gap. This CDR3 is CASSWVAKAGEKLFF. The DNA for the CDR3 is TGTGCCAGCAGCTGGGTCGCGAAGGCCGGAGAAAAACTGTTTTTT. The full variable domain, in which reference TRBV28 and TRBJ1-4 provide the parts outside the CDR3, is DVKVTQSSRYLVKRTGEKVFLECVQDMDHENMFWYRQDPGLGLRLIYFSYDVKMKEKGDIPEGYSVSREKKERFSLILESASTNQTSMYLCASSWVAKAGEKLFFGSGTQLSVL.

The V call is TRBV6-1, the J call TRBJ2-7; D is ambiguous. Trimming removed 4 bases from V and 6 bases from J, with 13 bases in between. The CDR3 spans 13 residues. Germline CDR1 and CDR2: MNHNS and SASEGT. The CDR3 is CASSGLNLGEQYF. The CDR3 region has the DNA TGTGCCAGCAGTGGGCTCAACCTGGGCGAGCAGTACTTC.

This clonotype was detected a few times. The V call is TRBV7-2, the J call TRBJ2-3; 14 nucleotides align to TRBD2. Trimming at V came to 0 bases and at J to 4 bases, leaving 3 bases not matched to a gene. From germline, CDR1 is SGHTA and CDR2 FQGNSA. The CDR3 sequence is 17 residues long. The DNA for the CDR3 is TGTGCCAGCAGCTTAGCGACTAGCGGGAGGGCCGCAGATACGCAGTATTTT. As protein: CASSLATSGRAADTQYF.

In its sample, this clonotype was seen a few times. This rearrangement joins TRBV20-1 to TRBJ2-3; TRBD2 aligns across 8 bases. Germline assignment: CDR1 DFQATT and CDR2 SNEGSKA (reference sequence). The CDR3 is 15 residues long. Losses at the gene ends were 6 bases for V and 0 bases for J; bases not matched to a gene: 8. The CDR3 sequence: CSARNSGTSTDTQYF. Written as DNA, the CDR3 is TGCAGTGCCCGAAATAGCGGGACCAGCACAGATACGCAGTATTTT.

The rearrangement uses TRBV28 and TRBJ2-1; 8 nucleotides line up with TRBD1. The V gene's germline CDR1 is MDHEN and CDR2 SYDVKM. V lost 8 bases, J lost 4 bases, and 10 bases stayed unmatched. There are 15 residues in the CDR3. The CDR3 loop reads CASPPTGGSYNEQFF. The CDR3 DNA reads TGTGCCAGCCCCCCCACAGGGGGGTCTTACAATGAGCAGTTCTTC. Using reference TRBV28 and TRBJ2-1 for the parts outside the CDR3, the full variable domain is DVKVTQSSRYLVKRTGEKVFLECVQDMDHENMFWYRQDPGLGLRLIYFSYDVKMKEKGDIPEGYSVSREKKERFSLILESASTNQTSMYLCASPPTGGSYNEQFFGPGTRLTVL.

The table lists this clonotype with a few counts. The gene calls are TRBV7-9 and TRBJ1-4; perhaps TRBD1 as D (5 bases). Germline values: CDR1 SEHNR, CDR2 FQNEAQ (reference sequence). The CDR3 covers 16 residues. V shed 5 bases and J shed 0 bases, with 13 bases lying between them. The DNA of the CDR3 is TGTGCCAGCAGCCTAATCCGAGGGGCAACTAATGAAAAACTGTTTTTT. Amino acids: CASSLIRGATNEKLFF.

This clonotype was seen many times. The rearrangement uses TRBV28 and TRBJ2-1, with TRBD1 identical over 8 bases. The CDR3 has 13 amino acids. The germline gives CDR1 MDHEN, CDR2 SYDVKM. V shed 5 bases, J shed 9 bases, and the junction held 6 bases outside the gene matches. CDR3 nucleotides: TGTGCCAGCAGTCGACTAGACAGGGGTGAGCAGTTCTTC. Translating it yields CASSRLDRGEQFF. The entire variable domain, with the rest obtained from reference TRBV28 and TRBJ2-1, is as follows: DVKVTQSSRYLVKRTGEKVFLECVQDMDHENMFWYRQDPGLGLRLIYFSYDVKMKEKGDIPEGYSVSREKKERFSLILESASTNQTSMYLCASSRLDRGEQFFGPGTRLTVL.

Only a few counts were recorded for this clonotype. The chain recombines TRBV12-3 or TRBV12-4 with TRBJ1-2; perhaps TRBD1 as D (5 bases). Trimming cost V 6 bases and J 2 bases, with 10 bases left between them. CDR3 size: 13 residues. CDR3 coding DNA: TGTGCCAGCAGAGCGGGGCCCAACTATGGCTACACCTTC. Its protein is CASRAGPNYGYTF.

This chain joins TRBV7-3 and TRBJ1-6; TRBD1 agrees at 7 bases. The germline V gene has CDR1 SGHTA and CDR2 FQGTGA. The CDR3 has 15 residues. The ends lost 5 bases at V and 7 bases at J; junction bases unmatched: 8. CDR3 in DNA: TGTGCCAGCAGCAGGTGGACAGGTGCGAATTCACCCCTCCACTTT. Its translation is CASSRWTGANSPLHF.

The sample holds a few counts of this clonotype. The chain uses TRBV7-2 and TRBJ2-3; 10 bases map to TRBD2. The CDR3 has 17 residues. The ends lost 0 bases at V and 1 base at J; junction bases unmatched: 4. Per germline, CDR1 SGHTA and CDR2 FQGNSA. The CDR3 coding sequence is TGTGCCAGCAGCTTAGCCGCTAGCGGGAGAGGCACAGATACGCAGTATTTT. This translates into CASSLAASGRGTDTQYF.

The CDR3 nucleotides read TGTGCCACCAGCACACACCAGACAGGGGCCTACGAGCAGTACTTC. Its protein is CATSTHQTGAYEQYF. The rearrangement joins TRBV15 to TRBJ2-7; 8 nucleotides agree with TRBD1. CDR3 size: 15 residues. The junction had 7 bases not matched to a gene; V was cut back by 4 bases and J by 2 bases. Germline lookup yields CDR1 LNHNV and CDR2 YYDKDF (reference sequence).

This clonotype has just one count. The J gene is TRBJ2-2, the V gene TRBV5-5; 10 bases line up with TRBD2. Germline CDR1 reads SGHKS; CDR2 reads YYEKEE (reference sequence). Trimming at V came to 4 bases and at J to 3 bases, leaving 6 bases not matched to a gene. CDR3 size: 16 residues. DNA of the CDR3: TGTGCCAGCAGCGTTGGACTAGCGGAATACACCGGGGAGCTGTTTTTT. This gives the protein CASSVGLAEYTGELFF.

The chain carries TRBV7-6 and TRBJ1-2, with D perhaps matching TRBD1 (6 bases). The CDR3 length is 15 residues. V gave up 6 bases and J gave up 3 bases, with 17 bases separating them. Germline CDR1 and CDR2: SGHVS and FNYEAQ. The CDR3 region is CASRVGQGQDYGYTF. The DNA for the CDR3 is TGTGCCAGCAGGGTTGGTCAGGGGCAGGACTATGGCTACACCTTC. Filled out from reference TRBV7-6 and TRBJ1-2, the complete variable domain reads GAGVSQSPRYKVTKRGQDVALRCDPISGHVSLYWYRQALGQGPEFLTYFNYEAQQDKSGLPNDRFSAERPEGSISTLTIQRTEQRDSAMYRCASRVGQGQDYGYTFGSGTRLTVV.

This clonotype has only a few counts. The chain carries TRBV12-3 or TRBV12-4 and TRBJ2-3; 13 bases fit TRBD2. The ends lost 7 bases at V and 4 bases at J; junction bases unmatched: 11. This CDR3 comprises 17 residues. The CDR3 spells CASNGGTSGIRADTQYF. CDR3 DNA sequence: TGTGCCAGCAATGGTGGGACTAGCGGGATCAGGGCAGATACGCAGTATTTT.

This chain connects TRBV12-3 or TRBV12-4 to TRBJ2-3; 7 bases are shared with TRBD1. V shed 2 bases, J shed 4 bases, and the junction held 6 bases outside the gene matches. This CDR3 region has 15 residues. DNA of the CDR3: TGTGCCAGCAGTTTAAGACAGGGCTTAGCAGATACGCAGTATTTT. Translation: CASSLRQGLADTQYF.

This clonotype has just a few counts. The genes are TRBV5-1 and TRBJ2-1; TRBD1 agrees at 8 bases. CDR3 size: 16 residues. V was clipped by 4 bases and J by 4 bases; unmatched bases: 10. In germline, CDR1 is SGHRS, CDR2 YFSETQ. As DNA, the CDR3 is TGCGCCAGCAGCGGCCAGCGCACAGGGGGTTACAATGAGCAGTTCTTC. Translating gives CASSGQRTGGYNEQFF.

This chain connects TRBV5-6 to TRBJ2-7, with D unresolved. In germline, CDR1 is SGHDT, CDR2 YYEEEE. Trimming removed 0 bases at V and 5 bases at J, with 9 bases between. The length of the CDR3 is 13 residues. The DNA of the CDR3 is TGTGCCAGCAGCTTGGTAGCCCTCGACGAGCAGTACTTC. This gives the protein CASSLVALDEQYF.

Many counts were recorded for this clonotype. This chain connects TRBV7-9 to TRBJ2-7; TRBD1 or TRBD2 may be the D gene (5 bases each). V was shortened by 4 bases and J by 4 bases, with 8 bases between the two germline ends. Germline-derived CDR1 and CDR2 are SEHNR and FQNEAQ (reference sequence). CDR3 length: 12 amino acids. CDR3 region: CASSYGGYEQYF. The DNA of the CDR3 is TGTGCCAGCAGCTATGGGGGTTACGAGCAGTACTTC.

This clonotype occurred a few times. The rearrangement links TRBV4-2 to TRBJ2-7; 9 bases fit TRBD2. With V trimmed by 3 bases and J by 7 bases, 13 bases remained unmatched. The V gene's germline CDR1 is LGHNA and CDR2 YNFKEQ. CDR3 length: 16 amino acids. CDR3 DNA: TGTGCCAGCAGCCACAAGAGTGGGACTAGCATAGAGGAGCAGTACTTC. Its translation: CASSHKSGTSIEEQYF.

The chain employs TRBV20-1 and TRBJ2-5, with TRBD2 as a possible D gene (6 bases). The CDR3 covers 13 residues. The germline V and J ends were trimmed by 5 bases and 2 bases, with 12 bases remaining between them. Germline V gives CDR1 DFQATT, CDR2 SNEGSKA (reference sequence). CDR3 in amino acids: CSALGGGQETQYF. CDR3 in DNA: TGCAGTGCTCTGGGAGGAGGGCAAGAGACCCAGTACTTC.

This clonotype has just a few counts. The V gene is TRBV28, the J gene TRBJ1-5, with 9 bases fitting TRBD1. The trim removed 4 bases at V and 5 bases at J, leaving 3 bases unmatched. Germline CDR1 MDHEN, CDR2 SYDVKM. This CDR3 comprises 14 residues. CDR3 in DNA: TGTGCCAGCAGTTCAACAGGGGGCCATCAGCCCCAGCATTTT. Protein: CASSSTGGHQPQHF.

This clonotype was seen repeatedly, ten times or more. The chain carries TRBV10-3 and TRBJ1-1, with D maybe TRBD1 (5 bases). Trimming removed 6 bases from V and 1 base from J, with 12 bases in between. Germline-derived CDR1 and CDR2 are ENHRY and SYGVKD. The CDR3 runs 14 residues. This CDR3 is CAISPGAANTEAFF. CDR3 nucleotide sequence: TGTGCCATCAGCCCCGGGGCCGCGAACACTGAAGCTTTCTTT.